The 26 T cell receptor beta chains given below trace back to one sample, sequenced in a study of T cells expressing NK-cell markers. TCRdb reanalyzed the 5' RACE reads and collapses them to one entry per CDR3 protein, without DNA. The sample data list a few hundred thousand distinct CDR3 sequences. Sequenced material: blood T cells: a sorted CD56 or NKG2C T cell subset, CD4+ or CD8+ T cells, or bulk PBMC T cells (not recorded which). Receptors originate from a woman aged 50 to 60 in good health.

The CDR3 region is CASSERVFGNQPQHF. V is TRBV6-1 and J is TRBJ1-5. This CDR3 contains 15 residues. The germline gives CDR1 MNHNS, CDR2 SASEGT.

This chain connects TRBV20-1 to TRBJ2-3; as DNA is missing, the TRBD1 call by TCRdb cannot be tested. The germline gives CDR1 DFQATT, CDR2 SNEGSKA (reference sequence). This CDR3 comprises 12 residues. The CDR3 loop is CSARAEPRTQYF.

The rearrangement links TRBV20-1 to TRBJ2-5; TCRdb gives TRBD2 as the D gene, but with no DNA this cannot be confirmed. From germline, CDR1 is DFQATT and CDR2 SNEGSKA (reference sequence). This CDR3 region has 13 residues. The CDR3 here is CSASGRALMTQYF.

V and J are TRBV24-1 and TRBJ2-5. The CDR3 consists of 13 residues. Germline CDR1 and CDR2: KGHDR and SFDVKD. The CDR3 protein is CATSDGPRETQYF.

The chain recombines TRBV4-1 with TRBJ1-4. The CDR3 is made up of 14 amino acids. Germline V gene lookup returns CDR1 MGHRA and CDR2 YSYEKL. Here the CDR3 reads CASSQAGEGEKLFF.

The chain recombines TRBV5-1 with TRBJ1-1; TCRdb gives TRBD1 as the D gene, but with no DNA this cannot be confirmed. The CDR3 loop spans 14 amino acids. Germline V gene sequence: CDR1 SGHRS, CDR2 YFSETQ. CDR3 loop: CASSLPGQGSEAFF.

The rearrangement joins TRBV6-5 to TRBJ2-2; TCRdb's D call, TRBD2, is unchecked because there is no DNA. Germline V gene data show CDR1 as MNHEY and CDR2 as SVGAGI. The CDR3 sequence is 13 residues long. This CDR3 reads CASRNRRAGELFF.

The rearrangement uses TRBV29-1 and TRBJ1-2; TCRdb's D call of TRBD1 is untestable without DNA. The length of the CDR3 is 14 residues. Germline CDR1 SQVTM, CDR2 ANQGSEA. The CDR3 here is CSVERTGGDYGYTF. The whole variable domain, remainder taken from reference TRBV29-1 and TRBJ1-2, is SAVISQKPSRDICQRGTSLTIQCQVDSQVTMMFWYRQQPGQSLTLIATANQGSEATYESGFVIDKFPISRPNLTFSTLTVSNMSPEDSSIYLCSVERTGGDYGYTFGSGTRLTVV.

Here the CDR3 reads CASGSSGSHQETQYF. The chain couples TRBV12-5 to TRBJ2-5; as DNA is missing, the TRBD2 call by TCRdb cannot be tested. The CDR3 runs to 15 residues. Germline CDR1 LGHNT, CDR2 FRNRAP.

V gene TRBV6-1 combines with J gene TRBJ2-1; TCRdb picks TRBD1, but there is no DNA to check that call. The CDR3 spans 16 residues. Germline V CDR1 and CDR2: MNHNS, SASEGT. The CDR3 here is CASSKNREPPYNEQFF.

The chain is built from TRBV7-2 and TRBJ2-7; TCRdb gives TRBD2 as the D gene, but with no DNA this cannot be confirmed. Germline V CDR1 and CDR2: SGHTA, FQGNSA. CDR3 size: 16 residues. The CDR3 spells CASSLALTGAMGEQYF.

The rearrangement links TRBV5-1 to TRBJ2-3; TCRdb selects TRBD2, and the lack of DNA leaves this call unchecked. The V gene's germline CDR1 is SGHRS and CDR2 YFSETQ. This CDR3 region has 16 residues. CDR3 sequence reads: CASRKEGDWRTDTQYF.

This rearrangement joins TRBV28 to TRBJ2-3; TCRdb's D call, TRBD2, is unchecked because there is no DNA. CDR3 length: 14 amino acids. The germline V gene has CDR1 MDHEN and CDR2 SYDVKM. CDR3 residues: CASETSASTDTQYF.

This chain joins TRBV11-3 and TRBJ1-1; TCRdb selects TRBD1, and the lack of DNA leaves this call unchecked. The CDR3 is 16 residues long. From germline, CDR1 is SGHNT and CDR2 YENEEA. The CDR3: CASSLATGRRNTEAFF.

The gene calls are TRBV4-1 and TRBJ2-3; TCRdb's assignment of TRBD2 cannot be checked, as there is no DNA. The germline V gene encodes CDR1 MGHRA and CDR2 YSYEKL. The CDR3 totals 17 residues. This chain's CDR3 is CASSQDGTSGRADTQYF.

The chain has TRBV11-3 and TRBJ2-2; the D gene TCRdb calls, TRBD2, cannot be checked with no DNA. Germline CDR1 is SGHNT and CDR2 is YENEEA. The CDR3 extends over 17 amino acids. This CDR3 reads CASSLDLITGVTGELFF.

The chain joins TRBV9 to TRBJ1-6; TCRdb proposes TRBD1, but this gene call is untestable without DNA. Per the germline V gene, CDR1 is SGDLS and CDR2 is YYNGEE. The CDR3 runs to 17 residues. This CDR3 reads CASSVEHGTGGFSPLHF.

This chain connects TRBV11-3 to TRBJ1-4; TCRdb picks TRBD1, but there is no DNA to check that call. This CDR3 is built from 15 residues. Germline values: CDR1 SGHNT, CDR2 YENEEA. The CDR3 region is CASSPSRGDGEKLFF.

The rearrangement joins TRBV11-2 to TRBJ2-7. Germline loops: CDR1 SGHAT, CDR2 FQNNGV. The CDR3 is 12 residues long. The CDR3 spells CASSLAIREQYF. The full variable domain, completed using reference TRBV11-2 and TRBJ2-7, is EAGVAQSPRYKIIEKRQSVAFWCNPISGHATLYWYQQILGQGPKLLIQFQNNGVVDDSQLPKDRFSAERLKGVDSTLKIQPAKLEDSAVYLCASSLAIREQYFGPGTRLTVT.

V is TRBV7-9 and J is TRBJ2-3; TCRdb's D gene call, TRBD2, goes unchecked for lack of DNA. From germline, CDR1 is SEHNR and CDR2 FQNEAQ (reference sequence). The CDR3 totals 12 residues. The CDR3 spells CASSRGRETQYF.

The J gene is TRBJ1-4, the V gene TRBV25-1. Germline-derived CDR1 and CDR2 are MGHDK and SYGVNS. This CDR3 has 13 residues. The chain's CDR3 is CASGHGWNEKLFF.

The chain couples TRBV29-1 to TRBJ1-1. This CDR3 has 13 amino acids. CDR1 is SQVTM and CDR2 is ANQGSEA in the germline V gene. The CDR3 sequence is CSVGATPNTEAFF.

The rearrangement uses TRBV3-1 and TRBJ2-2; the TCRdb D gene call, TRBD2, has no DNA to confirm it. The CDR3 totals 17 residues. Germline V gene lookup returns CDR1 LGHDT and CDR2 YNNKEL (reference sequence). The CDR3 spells CASSRGTSGSVTGELFF.

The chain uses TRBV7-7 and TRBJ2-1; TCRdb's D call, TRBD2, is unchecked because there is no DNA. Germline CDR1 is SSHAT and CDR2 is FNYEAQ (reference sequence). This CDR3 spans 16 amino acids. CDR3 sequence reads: CASSQVGLAAYNEQFF.

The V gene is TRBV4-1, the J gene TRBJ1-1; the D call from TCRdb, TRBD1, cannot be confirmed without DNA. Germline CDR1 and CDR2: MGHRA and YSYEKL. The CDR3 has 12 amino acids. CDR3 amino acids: CASSQLGVTAFF.

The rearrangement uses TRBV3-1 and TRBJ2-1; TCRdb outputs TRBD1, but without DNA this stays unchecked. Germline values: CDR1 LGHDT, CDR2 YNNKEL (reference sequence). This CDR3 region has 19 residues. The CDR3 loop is CASSQDIGQGRRDENEQFF.